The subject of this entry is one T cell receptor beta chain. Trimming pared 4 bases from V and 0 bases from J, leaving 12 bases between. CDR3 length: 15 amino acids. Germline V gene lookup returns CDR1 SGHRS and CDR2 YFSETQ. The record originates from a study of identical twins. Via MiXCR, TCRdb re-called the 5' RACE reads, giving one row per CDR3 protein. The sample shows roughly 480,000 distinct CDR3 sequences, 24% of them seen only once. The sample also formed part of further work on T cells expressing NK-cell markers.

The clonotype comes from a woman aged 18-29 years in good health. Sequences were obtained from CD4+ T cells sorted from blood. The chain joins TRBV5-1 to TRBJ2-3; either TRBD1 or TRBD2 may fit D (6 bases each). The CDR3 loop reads CASSPGAASTDTQYF. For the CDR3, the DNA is TGCGCCAGCAGCCCGGGGGCCGCCAGCACAGATACGCAGTATTTT.